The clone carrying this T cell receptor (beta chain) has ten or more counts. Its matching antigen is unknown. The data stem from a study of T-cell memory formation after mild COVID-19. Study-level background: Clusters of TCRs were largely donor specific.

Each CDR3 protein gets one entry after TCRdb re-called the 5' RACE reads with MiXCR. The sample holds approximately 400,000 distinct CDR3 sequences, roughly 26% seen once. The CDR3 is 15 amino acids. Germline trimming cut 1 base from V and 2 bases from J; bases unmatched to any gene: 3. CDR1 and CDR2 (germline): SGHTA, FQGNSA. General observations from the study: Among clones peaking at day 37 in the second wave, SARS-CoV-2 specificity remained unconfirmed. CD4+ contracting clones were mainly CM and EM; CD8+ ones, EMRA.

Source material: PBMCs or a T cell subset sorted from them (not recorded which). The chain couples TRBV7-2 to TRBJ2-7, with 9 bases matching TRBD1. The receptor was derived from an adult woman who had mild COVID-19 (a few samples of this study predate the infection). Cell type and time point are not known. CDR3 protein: CASSLVTGGPYEQYF. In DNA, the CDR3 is TGTGCCAGCAGCTTAGTGACAGGGGGTCCCTACGAGCAGTACTTC.